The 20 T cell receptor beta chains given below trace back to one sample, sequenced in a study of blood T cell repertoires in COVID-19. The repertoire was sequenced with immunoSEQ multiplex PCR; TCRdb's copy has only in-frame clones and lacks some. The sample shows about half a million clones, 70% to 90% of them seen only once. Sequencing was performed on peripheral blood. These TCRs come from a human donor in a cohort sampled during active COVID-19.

CDR3 sequence reads: CASISSGVPNTEAFF. CDR3 DNA sequence: TGTGCCAGCATCTCGTCGGGGGTACCCAACACTGAAGCTTTCTTT. The chain links TRBV28 to TRBJ1-1; D perhaps matches TRBD1 (5 bases). In germline, CDR1 is MDHEN, CDR2 SYDVKM. The CDR3 consists of 15 residues. Deletions cut 7 bases from V and 2 bases from J, with 17 bases between.

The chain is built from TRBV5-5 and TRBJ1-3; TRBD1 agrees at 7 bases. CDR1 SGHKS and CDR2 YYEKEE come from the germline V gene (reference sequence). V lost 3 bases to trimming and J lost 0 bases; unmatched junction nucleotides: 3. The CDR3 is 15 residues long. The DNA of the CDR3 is TGTGCCAGCAGCTCTGACAGGGTCTCTGGAAACACCATATATTTT. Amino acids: CASSSDRVSGNTIYF. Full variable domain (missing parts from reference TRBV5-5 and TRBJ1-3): DAGVTQSPTHLIKTRGQQVTLRCSPISGHKSVSWYQQVLGQGPQFIFQYYEKEERGRGNFPDRFSARQFPNYSSELNVNALLLGDSALYLCASSSDRVSGNTIYFGEGSWLTVV.

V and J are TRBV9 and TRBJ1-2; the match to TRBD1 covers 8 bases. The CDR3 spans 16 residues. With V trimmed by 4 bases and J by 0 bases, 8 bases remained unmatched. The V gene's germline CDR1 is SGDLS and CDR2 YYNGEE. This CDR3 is CASSTGTGPSNYGYTF. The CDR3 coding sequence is TGTGCCAGCAGCACCGGGACAGGCCCTTCTAACTATGGCTACACCTTC.

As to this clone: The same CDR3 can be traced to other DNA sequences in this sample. CDR3 sequence: CASSRDSSEKLFF. Written as DNA, the CDR3 is TGTGCCAGCTCCCGGGACAGTAGTGAAAAACTGTTTTTT. The gene calls are TRBV18 and TRBJ1-4; TRBD1 matches 7 bases. Germline trimming cut 6 bases from V and 7 bases from J; bases unmatched to any gene: 5. CDR1 and CDR2 (germline): KGHSH, LQKENI. The CDR3 extends over 13 amino acids.

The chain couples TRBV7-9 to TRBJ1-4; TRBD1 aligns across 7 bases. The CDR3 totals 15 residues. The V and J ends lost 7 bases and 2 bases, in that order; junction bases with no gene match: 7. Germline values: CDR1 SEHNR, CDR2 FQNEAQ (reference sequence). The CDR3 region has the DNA TGTGCCAGCATCCTTGAAGGGGGCACTAATGAAAAACTGTTTTTT. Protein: CASILEGGTNEKLFF.

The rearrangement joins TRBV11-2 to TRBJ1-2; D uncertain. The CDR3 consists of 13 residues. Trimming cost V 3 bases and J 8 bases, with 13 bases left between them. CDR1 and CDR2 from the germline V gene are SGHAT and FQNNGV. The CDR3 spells CASSFAGSRGYTF. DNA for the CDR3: TGTGCCAGCAGCTTTGCGGGCTCCAGGGGCTACACCTTC.

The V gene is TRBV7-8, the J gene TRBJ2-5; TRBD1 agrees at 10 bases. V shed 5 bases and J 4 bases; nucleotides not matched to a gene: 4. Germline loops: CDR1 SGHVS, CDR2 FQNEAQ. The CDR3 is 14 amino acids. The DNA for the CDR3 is TGTGCCAGCAGCCCGCGGACAGGGGGAGAGACCCAGTACTTC. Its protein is CASSPRTGGETQYF.

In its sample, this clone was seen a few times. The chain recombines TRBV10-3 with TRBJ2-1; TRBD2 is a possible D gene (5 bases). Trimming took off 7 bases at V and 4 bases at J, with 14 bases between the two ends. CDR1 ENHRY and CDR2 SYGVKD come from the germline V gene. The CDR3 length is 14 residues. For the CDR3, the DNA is TGTGCCATCACTACCGGGATAAAGTACAATGAGCAGTTCTTC. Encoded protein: CAITTGIKYNEQFF.

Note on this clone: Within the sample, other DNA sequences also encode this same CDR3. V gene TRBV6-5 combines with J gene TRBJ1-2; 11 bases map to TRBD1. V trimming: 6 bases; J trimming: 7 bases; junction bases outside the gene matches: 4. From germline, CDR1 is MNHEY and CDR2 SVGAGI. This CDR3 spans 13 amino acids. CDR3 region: CASSPDRGLGYTF. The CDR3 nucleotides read TGTGCCAGCAGCCCGGACAGGGGGCTTGGCTACACCTTC.

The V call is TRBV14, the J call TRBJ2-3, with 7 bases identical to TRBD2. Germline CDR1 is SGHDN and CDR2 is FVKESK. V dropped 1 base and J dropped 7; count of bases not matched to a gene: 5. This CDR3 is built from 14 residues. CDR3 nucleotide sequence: TGTGCCAGCAGCCAAGTCGGGGGGTACAATACGCAGTATTTT. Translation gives CASSQVGGYNTQYF. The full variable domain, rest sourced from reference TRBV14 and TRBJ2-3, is EAGVTQFPSHSVIEKGQTVTLRCDPISGHDNLYWYRRVMGKEIKFLLHFVKESKQDESGMPNNRFLAERTGGTYSTLKVQPAELEDSGVYFCASSQVGGYNTQYFGPGTRLTVL.

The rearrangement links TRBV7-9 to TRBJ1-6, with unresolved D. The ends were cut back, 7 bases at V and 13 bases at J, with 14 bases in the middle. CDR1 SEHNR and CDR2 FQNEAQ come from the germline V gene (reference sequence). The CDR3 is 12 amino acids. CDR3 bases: TGTGCCAGCACCCTCCCCGGGGTCCCCCTCCACTTT. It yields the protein CASTLPGVPLHF.

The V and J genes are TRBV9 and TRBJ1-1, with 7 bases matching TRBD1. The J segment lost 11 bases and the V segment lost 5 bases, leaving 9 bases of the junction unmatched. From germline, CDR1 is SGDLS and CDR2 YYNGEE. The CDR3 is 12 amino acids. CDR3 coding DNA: TGTGCCAGCAGTCGTACAGGGGAGCTGGCTTTCTTT. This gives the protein CASSRTGELAFF.

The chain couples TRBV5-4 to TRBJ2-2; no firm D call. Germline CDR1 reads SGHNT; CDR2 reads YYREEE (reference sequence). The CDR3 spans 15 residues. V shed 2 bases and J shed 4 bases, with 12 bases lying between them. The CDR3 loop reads CASSFLSTTTGELFF. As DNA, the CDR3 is TGTGCCAGCAGCTTCCTCTCTACCACCACCGGGGAGCTGTTTTTT.

Here the CDR3 DNA reads TGTGCCAGCAGCTTGGGCGGGTTAGGGGAGACCCAGTACTTC. Protein product: CASSLGGLGETQYF. This sequence joins TRBV11-3 and TRBJ2-5; D might be TRBD2 (5 bases). Germline CDR1 reads SGHNT; CDR2 reads YENEEA. Deletions cut 3 bases from V and 5 bases from J, with 13 bases between. This CDR3 comprises 14 residues.

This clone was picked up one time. The CDR3 loop is CASSPARRLSTEAFF. CDR3 nucleotides: TGTGCCAGCAGTCCCGCGCGGCGTCTTAGCACTGAAGCTTTCTTT. The chain couples TRBV27 to TRBJ1-1; no definite D call. The germline CDR1 and CDR2 sequences are MNHEY and SMNVEV (reference sequence). The V end lost 5 bases, the J end lost 4 bases, and 17 bases lay between the germline ends. This CDR3 is built from 15 residues.

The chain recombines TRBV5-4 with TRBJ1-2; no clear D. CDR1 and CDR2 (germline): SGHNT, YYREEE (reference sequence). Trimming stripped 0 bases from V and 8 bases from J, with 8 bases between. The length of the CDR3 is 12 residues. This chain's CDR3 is CASSLDGVGYTF. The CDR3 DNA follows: TGTGCCAGCAGCTTGGACGGGGTAGGCTACACCTTC.

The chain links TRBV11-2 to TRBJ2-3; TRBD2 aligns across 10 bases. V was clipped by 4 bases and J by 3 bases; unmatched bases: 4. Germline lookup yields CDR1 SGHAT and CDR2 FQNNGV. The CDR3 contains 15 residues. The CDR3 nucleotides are TGTGCCAGCAGCTCAATAGCGGGAGGTACAGATACGCAGTATTTT. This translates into CASSSIAGGTDTQYF.

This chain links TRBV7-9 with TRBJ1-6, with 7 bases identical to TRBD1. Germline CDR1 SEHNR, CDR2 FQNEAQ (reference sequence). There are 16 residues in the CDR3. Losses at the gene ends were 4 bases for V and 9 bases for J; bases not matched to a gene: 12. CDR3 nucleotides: TGTGCCAGCAGCTCCACATTCGGGACAGAAGGTTCACCCCTCCACTTT. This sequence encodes CASSSTFGTEGSPLHF.

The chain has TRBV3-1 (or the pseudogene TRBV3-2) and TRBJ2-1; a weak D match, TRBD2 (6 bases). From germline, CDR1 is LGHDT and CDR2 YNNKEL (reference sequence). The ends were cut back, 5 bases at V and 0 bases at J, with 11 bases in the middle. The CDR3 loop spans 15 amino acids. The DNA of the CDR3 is TGTGCCAGCAGCTTTCTAGCGACCTCCTACAATGAGCAGTTCTTC. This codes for CASSFLATSYNEQFF.

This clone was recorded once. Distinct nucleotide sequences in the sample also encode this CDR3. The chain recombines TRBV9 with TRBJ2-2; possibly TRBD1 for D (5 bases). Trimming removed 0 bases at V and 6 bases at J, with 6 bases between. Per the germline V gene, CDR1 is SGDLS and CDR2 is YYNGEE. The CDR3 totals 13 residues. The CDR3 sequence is CASSVAGPGELFF. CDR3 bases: TGTGCCAGCAGCGTAGCAGGGCCCGGGGAGCTGTTTTTT.